This T cell receptor beta chain originates from a study of blood T cell repertoires in COVID-19. Study-wide context: Whether acute or convalescent, the COVID-19 samples came from the United States, Italy and Spain. The analysed material was cDNA or gDNA that came from T cells, B-cell-depleted T cells, or PBMCs.

The CDR3 spans 13 residues. Trimming took off 5 bases at V and 4 bases at J, with 11 bases between the two ends. Germline values: CDR1 SNHLY, CDR2 FYNNEI. In the original workflow: Researchers report that nucleated cell counts were estimated from reference gene primer amplification. Repertoires were generated with immunoSEQ multiplex PCR, while TCRdb's copy carries only in-frame clones and drops some. V, J and clone size derive from that table, while D and trimming were established from the DNA sequence. The sample lists about 270,000 clones; roughly 86% were seen once. This clone was observed a few times.

This receptor was identified in a man aged 35 to 55 with active or convalescent COVID-19. Sequencing was done on a sample of peripheral blood. The chain recombines TRBV2 with TRBJ1-2; maybe TRBD1 (5 bases). The CDR3 protein is CASSPDGGYGYTF. In nucleotides, the CDR3 is TGTGCCAGCAGTCCGGACGGGGGCTATGGCTACACCTTC.